The 3 T cell receptor beta chains in this list originate from one sample, sequenced in a study of blood T cells in healthy people across ages. Combining a sample-barcoded 5' primer with a J-beta primer mix, a second PCR ran for roughly 7 to 12 cycles. TCRdb independently ran MiXCR on the 5' RACE reads; one entry per CDR3 protein. The repertoire consists of about 580,000 distinct CDR3 sequences, with 47% occurring once and the leading ten covering 20% to 25%. The material sequenced was blood. The receptors derive from an elderly man in good health.

Regarding this clonotype: Without the conserved terminal phenylalanine or tryptophan, this CDR3 likely stems from a read error. The chain recombines TRBV20-1 with TRBJ2-3; D tentatively fits TRBD1 or TRBD2 (5 bases each). The CDR3 consists of 12 residues. Trimming shortened V by 8 bases and J by 4 bases, and 13 bases separated the two germline ends. Germline CDR1 reads DFQATT; CDR2 reads SNEGSKA (reference sequence). As DNA, the CDR3 is TGCAGTACTAAGGGACGTGCAGATACGCAGTATTCT. Residues: CSTKGRADTQYS.

This clonotype was picked up a small number of times. The rearrangement links TRBV7-2 to TRBJ2-3; 8 bases map to TRBD2. Trimming at V came to 0 bases and at J to 6 bases, leaving 11 bases not matched to a gene. The CDR3 sequence is 17 residues long. Germline CDR1 is SGHTA and CDR2 is FQGNSA. This CDR3 reads CASSLASSGGPTDTQYF. In nucleotides, the CDR3 is TGTGCCAGCAGCTTAGCGTCCAGCGGGGGACCAACCGATACGCAGTATTTT.

This chain joins TRBV10-3 and TRBJ2-6; D ambiguous. The V gene's germline CDR1 is ENHRY and CDR2 SYGVKD. V was clipped by 3 bases and J by 4 bases, with 19 bases between them. This CDR3 has 18 amino acids. This CDR3 reads CAISDLDRTSGGANVLTF. The CDR3 nucleotides read TGTGCCATCAGTGATTTGGACCGAACCTCTGGGGGGGCCAACGTCCTGACTTTC.